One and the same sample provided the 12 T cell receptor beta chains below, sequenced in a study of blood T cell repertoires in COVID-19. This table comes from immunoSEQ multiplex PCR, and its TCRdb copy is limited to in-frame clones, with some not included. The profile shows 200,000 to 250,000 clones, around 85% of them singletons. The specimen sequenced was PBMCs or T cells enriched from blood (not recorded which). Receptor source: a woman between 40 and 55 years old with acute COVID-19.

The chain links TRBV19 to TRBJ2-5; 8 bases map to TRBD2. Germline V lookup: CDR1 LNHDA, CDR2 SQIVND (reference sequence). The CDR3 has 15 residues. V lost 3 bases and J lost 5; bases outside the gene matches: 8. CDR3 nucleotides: TGTGCCAGTAGTATTAACGGCGGGGGGTTGGAGACCCAGTACTTC. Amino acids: CASSINGGGLETQYF.

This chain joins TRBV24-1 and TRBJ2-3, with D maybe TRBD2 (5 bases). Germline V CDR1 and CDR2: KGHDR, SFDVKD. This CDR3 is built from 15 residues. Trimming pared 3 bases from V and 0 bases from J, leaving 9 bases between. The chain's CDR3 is CATSDSGTSTDTQYF. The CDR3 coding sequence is TGTGCCACCAGTGATAGCGGTACTAGCACAGATACGCAGTATTTT.

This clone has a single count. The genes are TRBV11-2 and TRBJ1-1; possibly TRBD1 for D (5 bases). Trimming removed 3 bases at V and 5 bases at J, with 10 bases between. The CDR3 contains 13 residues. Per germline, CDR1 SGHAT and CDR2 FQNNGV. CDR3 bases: TGTGCCAGCAGCTTTTCGACAGAGACTGAAGCTTTCTTT. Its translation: CASSFSTETEAFF.

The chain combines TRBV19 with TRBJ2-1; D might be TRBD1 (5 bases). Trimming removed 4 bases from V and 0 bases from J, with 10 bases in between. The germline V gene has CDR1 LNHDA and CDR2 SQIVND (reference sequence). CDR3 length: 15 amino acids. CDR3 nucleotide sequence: TGTGCCAGTAGTACCAGACAGAGCTCCTACAATGAGCAGTTCTTC. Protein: CASSTRQSSYNEQFF.

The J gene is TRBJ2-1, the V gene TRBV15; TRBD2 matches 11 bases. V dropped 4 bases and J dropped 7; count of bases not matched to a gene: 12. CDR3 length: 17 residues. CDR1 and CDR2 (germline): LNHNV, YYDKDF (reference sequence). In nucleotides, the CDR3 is TGTGCCACCAGCACACTTAGCGGGAGGGGAGGGGAGAATGAGCAGTTCTTC. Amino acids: CATSTLSGRGGENEQFF.

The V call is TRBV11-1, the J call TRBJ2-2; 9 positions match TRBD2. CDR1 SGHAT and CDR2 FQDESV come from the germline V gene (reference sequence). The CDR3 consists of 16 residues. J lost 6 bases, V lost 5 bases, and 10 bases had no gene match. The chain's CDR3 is CASSRHSGRGAGELFF. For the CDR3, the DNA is TGTGCCAGCAGCCGTCATAGCGGGAGAGGTGCCGGGGAGCTGTTTTTT.

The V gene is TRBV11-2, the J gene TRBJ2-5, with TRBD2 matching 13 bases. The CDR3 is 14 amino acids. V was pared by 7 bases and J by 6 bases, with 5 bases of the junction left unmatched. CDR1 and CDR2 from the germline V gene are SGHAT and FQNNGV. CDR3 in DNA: TGTGCCAGCACCTTGACTAGCGGGAGGAAGACCCAGTACTTC. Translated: CASTLTSGRKTQYF.

CDR3 residues: CASSQVIPGETQYF. The DNA for the CDR3 is TGCGCCAGCAGCCAAGTTATCCCGGGAGAGACCCAGTACTTC. The rearrangement uses TRBV4-1 and TRBJ2-5; D remains unclear. With 1 base removed from V and 4 bases from J, the gap between germline ends came to 10 bases. The CDR3 is 14 amino acids. Germline CDR1 reads MGHRA; CDR2 reads YSYEKL.

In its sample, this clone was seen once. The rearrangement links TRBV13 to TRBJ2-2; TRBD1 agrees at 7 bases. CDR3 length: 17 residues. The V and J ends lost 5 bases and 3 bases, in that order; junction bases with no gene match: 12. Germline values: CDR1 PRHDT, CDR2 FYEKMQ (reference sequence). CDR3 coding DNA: TGTGCCAGCAGCCCGATTGGGGGACAGTTATACACCGGGGAGCTGTTTTTT. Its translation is CASSPIGGQLYTGELFF.

CDR3 bases: TGTGCCAGCAAGAACAGGGGGGATCAGCCCCAGCATTTT. Its protein is CASKNRGDQPQHF. The V gene is TRBV14, the J gene TRBJ1-5; TRBD1 aligns across 8 bases. The trim removed 7 bases at V and 5 bases at J, leaving 4 bases unmatched. This CDR3 contains 13 residues. CDR1 SGHDN and CDR2 FVKESK come from the germline V gene.

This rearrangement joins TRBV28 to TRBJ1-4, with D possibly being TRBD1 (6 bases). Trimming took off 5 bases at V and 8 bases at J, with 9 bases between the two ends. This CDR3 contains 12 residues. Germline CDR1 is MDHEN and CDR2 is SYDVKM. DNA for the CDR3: TGTGCCAGCAGTAACGACAGGGAAAAACTGTTTTTT. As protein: CASSNDREKLFF.

CDR3 amino acids: CAWSNDLGPRDQPQHF. In nucleotides, the CDR3 is TGTGCCTGGAGCAACGATCTTGGGCCCAGGGATCAGCCCCAGCATTTT. V gene TRBV30 combines with J gene TRBJ1-5, with TRBD1 as a possible D gene (5 bases). The CDR3 sequence is 16 residues long. CDR1 GTSNPN and CDR2 SVGIG come from the germline V gene (reference sequence). V lost 3 bases to trimming and J lost 5 bases, with 20 bases between them. Combining the CDR3 with reference TRBV30 and TRBJ1-5 gives the whole variable domain SQTIHQWPATLVQPVGSPLSLECTVEGTSNPNLYWYRQAAGRGLQLLFYSVGIGQISSEVPQNLSASRPQDRQFILSSKKLLLSDSGFYLCAWSNDLGPRDQPQHFGDGTRLSIL.